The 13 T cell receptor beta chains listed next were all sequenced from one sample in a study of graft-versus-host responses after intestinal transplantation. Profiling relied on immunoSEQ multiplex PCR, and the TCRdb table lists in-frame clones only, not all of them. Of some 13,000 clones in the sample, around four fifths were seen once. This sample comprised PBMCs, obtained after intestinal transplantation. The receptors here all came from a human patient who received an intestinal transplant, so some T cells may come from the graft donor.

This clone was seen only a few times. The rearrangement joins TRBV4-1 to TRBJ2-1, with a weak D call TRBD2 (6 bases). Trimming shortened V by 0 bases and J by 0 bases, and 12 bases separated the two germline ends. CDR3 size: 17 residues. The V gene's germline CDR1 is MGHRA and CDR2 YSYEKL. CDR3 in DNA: TGCGCCAGCAGCCAAGATCGACTAGGTCTCTCCTACAATGAGCAGTTCTTC. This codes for CASSQDRLGLSYNEQFF.

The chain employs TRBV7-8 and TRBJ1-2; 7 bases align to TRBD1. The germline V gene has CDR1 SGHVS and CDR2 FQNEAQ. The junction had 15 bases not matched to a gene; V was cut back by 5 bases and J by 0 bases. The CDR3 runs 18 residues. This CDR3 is CASSLKGQTTSTNYGYTF. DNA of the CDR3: TGTGCCAGCAGCCTAAAGGGACAGACGACGTCTACTAACTATGGCTACACCTTC.

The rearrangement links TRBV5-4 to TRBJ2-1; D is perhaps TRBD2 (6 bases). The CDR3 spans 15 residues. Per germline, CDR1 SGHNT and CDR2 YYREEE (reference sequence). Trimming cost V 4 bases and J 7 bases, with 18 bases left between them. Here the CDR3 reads CASSENIGLLNEQFF. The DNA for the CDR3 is TGTGCCAGCAGCGAGAATATCGGACTATTAAATGAGCAGTTCTTC.

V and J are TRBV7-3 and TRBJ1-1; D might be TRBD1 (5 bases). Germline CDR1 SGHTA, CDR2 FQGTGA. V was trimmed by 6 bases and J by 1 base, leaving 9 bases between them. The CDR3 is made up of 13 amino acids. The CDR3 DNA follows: TGTGCCAGCAGACCAACAGGGAACACTGAAGCTTTCTTT. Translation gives CASRPTGNTEAFF.

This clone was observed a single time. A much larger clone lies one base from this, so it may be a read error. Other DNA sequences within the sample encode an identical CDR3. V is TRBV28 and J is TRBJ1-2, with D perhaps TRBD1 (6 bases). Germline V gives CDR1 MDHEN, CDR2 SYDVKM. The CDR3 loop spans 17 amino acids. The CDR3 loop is CASRGAVRGTLNYGYTF. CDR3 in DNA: TGCGCCAGCCGGGGGGCGGTGAGGGGGACTCTAAACTATGGCTACACCTTC.

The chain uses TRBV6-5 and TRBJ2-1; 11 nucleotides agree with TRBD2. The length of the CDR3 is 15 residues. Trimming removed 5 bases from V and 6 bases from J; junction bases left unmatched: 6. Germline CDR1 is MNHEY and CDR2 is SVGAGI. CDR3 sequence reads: CASSPLAGEGNEQFF. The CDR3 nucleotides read TGTGCCAGCAGTCCACTAGCGGGAGAAGGCAATGAGCAGTTCTTC.

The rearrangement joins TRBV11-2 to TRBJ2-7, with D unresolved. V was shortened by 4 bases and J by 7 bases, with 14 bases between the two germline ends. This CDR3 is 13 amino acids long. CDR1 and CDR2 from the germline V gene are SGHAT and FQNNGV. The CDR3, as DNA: TGTGCCAGCAGCTCCCCCCCGAGTAAAGAGCAGTACTTC. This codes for CASSSPPSKEQYF. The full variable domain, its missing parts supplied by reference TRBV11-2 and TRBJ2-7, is EAGVAQSPRYKIIEKRQSVAFWCNPISGHATLYWYQQILGQGPKLLIQFQNNGVVDDSQLPKDRFSAERLKGVDSTLKIQPAKLEDSAVYLCASSSPPSKEQYFGPGTRLTVT.

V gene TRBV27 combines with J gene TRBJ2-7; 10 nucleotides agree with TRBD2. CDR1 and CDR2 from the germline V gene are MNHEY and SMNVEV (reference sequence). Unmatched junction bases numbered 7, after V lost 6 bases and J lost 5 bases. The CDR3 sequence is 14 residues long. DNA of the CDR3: TGTGCCAGCAGCCAGCGAGCGGGAGGGAACGAGCAGTACTTC. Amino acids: CASSQRAGGNEQYF.

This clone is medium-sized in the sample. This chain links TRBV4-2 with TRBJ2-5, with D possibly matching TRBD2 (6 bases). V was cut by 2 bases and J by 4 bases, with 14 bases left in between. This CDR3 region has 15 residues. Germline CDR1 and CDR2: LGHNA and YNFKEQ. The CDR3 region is CASSQSGGAVETQYF. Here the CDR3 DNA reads TGTGCCAGCAGCCAATCGGGCGGGGCGGTAGAGACCCAGTACTTC.

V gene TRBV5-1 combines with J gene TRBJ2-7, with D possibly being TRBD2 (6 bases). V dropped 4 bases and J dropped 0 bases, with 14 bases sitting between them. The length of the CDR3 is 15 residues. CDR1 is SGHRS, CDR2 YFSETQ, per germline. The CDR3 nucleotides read TGCGCCAGCAGCCATGCAAGCGGGCTCTCCTACGAGCAGTACTTC. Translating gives CASSHASGLSYEQYF.

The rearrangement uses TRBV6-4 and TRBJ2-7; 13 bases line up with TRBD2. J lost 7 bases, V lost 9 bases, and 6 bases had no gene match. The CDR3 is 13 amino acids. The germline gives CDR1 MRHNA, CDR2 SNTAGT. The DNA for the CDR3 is TGTGCCAGAGGACTAGCGGGAGTGGGGGAGCAGTACTTC. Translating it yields CARGLAGVGEQYF.

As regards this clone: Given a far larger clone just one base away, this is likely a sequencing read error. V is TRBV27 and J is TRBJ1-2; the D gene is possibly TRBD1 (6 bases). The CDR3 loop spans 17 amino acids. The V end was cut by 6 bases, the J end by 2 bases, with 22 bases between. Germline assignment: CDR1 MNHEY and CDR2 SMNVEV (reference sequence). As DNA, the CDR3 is TGTGCCAGCAGGGGGGCGGTGAGGGGGACTCTAAACTATGGCTACACCTTC. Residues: CASRGAVRGTLNYGYTF.

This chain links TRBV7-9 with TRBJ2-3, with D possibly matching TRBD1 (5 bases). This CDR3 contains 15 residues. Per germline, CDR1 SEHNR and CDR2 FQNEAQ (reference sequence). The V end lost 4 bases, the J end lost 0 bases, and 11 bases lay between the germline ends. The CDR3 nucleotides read TGTGCCAGCAGCTCCGGACATATTAGCACAGATACGCAGTATTTT. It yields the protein CASSSGHISTDTQYF.